One sample yielded the 25 T cell receptor beta chains listed below, sequenced in a study of blood T cells in healthy people across ages. A second PCR, run for about 7 to 11 cycles, used a sample-barcoded 5' primer plus a J-beta primer mix. TCRdb re-analysed the 5' RACE reads in MiXCR, keeping a single row per CDR3 protein. The data show around 820,000 distinct CDR3 sequences, with just under 25% seen just once and more than 3% held by the top ten. The sample also formed part of further work on T cells of mothers and their children.

The sample consisted of blood. These receptors all stem from a boy younger than 18 in good health.

This clonotype was observed a few times. The CDR3 protein is CASSPSTSQETQYF. CDR3 bases: TGCGCCAGCAGCCCTTCTACTAGCCAAGAGACCCAGTACTTC. The J gene is TRBJ2-5, the V gene TRBV5-1; D is possibly TRBD2 (5 bases). This CDR3 has 14 residues. Looked up from germline, CDR1 is SGHRS and CDR2 is YFSETQ. V was trimmed by 4 bases and J by 1 base, leaving 11 bases between them.

The chain uses TRBV6-5 and TRBJ1-5; no reliable D call. V was shortened by 5 bases and J by 4 bases, with 12 bases between the two germline ends. CDR3 size: 14 residues. Germline CDR1 and CDR2: MNHEY and SVGAGI. CDR3 DNA: TGTGCCAGCAGTCGCGACGGAGGAAATCAGCCCCAGCATTTT. This codes for CASSRDGGNQPQHF.

This chain joins TRBV2 and TRBJ2-7, with TRBD2 matching 7 bases. Germline-derived CDR1 and CDR2 are SNHLY and FYNNEI. With 4 bases clipped from V and 7 bases from J, the junction kept 13 bases outside the gene matches. This CDR3 contains 15 residues. The CDR3 DNA sequence: TGTGCCAGCAGTGTGGTGGGAGGGCCTTTGGGTGAGCAGTACTTC. It is translated as CASSVVGGPLGEQYF.

This clonotype was seen many times. The junction shows a germline mismatch at one end, possibly a read error. The chain combines TRBV7-7 with TRBJ2-5, with D tentatively TRBD1 (5 bases). Germline assignment: CDR1 SSHAT and CDR2 FNYEAQ (reference sequence). The length of the CDR3 is 12 residues. The CDR3 here is CASSPDRKTQYF. CDR3 nucleotide sequence: TGTGCTAGCAGCCCCGACAGAAAGACCCAGTACTTC.

This clonotype showed up just a few times. The V call is TRBV29-1, the J call TRBJ2-5, with unresolved D. The ends were cut back, 7 bases at V and 3 bases at J, with 6 bases in the middle. The germline V gene has CDR1 SQVTM and CDR2 ANQGSEA. This CDR3 has 10 amino acids. CDR3 in amino acids: CSGLKETQYF. The CDR3 region has the DNA TGCAGCGGATTGAAAGAGACCCAGTACTTC.

This clonotype was recorded a few times. The rearrangement uses TRBV28 and TRBJ1-4, with D possibly being TRBD1 (6 bases). The germline gives CDR1 MDHEN, CDR2 SYDVKM. The CDR3 is made up of 17 amino acids. V was clipped by 1 base and J by 10 bases, with 22 bases between them. For the CDR3, the DNA is TGTGCCAGCAGTTTATCAGGGGCAAATGCTGTAGAGGGAAAACTGTTTTTT. As protein: CASSLSGANAVEGKLFF.

This clonotype was seen a handful of times. One junction end disagrees with the germline gene, perhaps due to a read error. This rearrangement joins TRBV6-5 to TRBJ2-4; D tentatively reads TRBD1 or TRBD2 (5 bases each). The CDR3 loop spans 16 amino acids. Germline CDR1 is MNHEY and CDR2 is SVGAGI. The CDR3 region is CASSYDRGMAKNIQCF. As DNA, the CDR3 is TGTGCCAGCAGTTACGACCGGGGCATGGCCAAAAACATTCAGTGCTTC.

This clonotype occurred a few times. The chain joins TRBV27 to TRBJ2-1; TRBD2 matches at 10 bases. In germline, CDR1 is MNHEY, CDR2 SMNVEV (reference sequence). CDR3 size: 19 residues. The junction had 23 bases not matched to a gene; V was cut back by 8 bases and J by 7 bases. CDR3 coding DNA: TGTGCCAGCGGTTACCCCGAAATACCTAGCGGGAGTTCGAGGAATGAGCAGTTCTTC. This sequence encodes CASGYPEIPSGSSRNEQFF.

This clonotype showed up just once. The gene calls are TRBV9 and TRBJ2-7; D is possibly TRBD1 (5 bases). Trimming took 4 bases from V and 4 from J, leaving 15 bases between them. From germline, CDR1 is SGDLS and CDR2 YYNGEE. CDR3 length: 14 residues. CDR3 sequence (DNA): TGTGCCAGCAGCCCCGGGCCGCAGGGTTACGAGCAGTACTTC. It translates to CASSPGPQGYEQYF.

The chain joins TRBV4-1 to TRBJ2-5; D is possibly TRBD2 (6 bases). Germline-derived CDR1 and CDR2 are MGHRA and YSYEKL. V gave up 0 bases and J gave up 1 base, with 9 bases separating them. The CDR3 is made up of 15 amino acids. The CDR3 DNA is TGCGCCAGCAGCCAAGATCGGGGGAGCCAAGAGACCCAGTACTTC. Translating it yields CASSQDRGSQETQYF.

On this clonotype: It may be a read error: a sequence one base away is much more abundant. This rearrangement joins TRBV2 to TRBJ2-1, with 10 bases aligning to TRBD1. CDR3 size: 14 residues. Germline V gives CDR1 SNHLY, CDR2 FYNNEI. J gave up 4 bases and V 4 bases, and 1 base lay outside the gene matches. CDR3 sequence: CASSAGQGYNEQFF. As DNA, the CDR3 is TGTGCCAGCAGTGCGGGACAGGGGTACAATGAGCAGTTCTTC.

This chain joins TRBV29-1 and TRBJ1-4, with 9 bases identical to TRBD1. Germline trimming cut 6 bases from V and 7 bases from J; bases unmatched to any gene: 9. This CDR3 is 14 amino acids long. Germline V lookup: CDR1 SQVTM, CDR2 ANQGSEA. The CDR3 loop is CSVLPTGGTEKLFF. CDR3 DNA sequence: TGCAGCGTCCTACCGACAGGGGGGACTGAAAAACTGTTTTTT.

This clonotype occurred a few times. J is TRBJ2-6 and V is TRBV14; TRBD1 aligns across 8 bases. V shed 5 bases and J 1 base; nucleotides not matched to a gene: 1. The CDR3 sequence is 15 residues long. CDR1 is SGHDN, CDR2 FVKESK, per germline. CDR3 residues: CASSWTGSGANVLTF. CDR3 in DNA: TGTGCCAGCAGCTGGACAGGGTCTGGGGCCAACGTCCTGACTTTC.

The chain joins TRBV20-1 to TRBJ1-4; D gene uncertain. Germline V gene sequence: CDR1 DFQATT, CDR2 SNEGSKA (reference sequence). The CDR3 covers 14 residues. V was shortened by 1 base and J by 7 bases, with 13 bases between the two germline ends. The CDR3 here is CSARADLAGEKLFF. As DNA, the CDR3 is TGCAGTGCTAGAGCCGACCTGGCCGGTGAAAAACTGTTTTTT.

V is TRBV14 and J is TRBJ2-7, with D possibly being TRBD1 or TRBD2 (5 bases each). Germline CDR1 reads SGHDN; CDR2 reads FVKESK. The CDR3 covers 13 residues. V was clipped by 4 bases and J by 7 bases, with 14 bases between them. In DNA form, the CDR3 reads TGTGCCAGCAGCCGGAGTGAGGGGCAGGAGCAGTACTTC. Amino acids: CASSRSEGQEQYF. Together with reference TRBV14 and TRBJ2-7, the CDR3 gives the full variable domain: EAGVTQFPSHSVIEKGQTVTLRCDPISGHDNLYWYRRVMGKEIKFLLHFVKESKQDESGMPNNRFLAERTGGTYSTLKVQPAELEDSGVYFCASSRSEGQEQYFGPGTRLTVT.

The chain couples TRBV20-1 to TRBJ1-4, with 7 bases identical to TRBD1. There are 14 residues in the CDR3. Germline V lookup: CDR1 DFQATT, CDR2 SNEGSKA (reference sequence). The CDR3 spells CSADAGTANEKLFF. CDR3 in DNA: TGCAGCGCTGACGCCGGGACAGCTAATGAAAAACTGTTTTTT.

This clonotype was counted only a few times. For the CDR3, the DNA is TGCAGTGCTAGATCGGCAGATACGCAGTATTTT. Translated: CSARSADTQYF. The chain uses TRBV20-1 and TRBJ2-3; D is uncertain. CDR3 length: 11 amino acids. Germline V gene data show CDR1 as DFQATT and CDR2 as SNEGSKA (reference sequence). V lost 2 bases, J lost 4 bases, and 4 bases lay in between.

The rearrangement uses TRBV23-1 and TRBJ2-7; D remains ambiguous. TRBV23-1 is an open reading frame, and its role is uncertain. The CDR3 sequence is 14 residues long. V lost 3 bases to trimming and J lost 0 bases, with 9 bases between them. The chain's CDR3 is CASSHGRCSYEQYF. CDR3 DNA: TGCGCCAGCAGTCACGGACGGTGCTCCTACGAGCAGTACTTC.

This clonotype was seen a handful of times. The chain joins TRBV7-3 to TRBJ2-7; D may be TRBD2 (6 bases). Germline-derived CDR1 and CDR2 are SGHTA and FQGTGA. Trimming removed 1 base at V and 5 bases at J, with 21 bases between. There are 17 residues in the CDR3. The CDR3 sequence is CASSLNGGMIGDDEQYF. The DNA of the CDR3 is TGTGCCAGCAGCTTAAACGGCGGGATGATCGGGGACGACGAGCAGTACTTC.

This rearrangement joins TRBV7-9 to TRBJ2-5; TRBD2 aligns across 7 bases. The J call may not be correct, given that the DNA end is closer to TRBJ2-1. Germline V gene sequence: CDR1 SEHNR, CDR2 FQNEAQ (reference sequence). This CDR3 has 15 amino acids. The CDR3 region has the DNA TGTGCCAGCAGTCCGACCGGGACTACTGACAATGAGCAGTTCTTC. This codes for CASSPTGTTDNEQFF.

This chain joins TRBV4-3 and TRBJ2-1, with D tentatively TRBD1 (5 bases). Trimming shortened V by 2 bases and J by 8 bases, and 13 bases separated the two germline ends. Germline CDR1 and CDR2: LGHNA and YSLEER. The CDR3 length is 14 residues. In nucleotides, the CDR3 is TGCGCCAGCAGCCAAATGTTTGGGGCCGATGAGCAGTTCTTC. Translated: CASSQMFGADEQFF.

This clonotype was counted ten times or more. J is TRBJ2-1 and V is TRBV7-2; 8 bases are shared with TRBD2. Germline values: CDR1 SGHTA, CDR2 FQGNSA. CDR3 length: 16 residues. J lost 0 bases, V lost 6 bases, and 7 bases had no gene match. CDR3 in amino acids: CASSTGLAGSYNEQFF. In nucleotides, the CDR3 is TGTGCCAGCAGTACAGGACTAGCTGGCTCCTACAATGAGCAGTTCTTC.

The chain is built from TRBV5-1 and TRBJ2-5; 7 bases fit TRBD1. The CDR3 length is 15 residues. CDR1 and CDR2 (germline): SGHRS, YFSETQ. V was clipped by 3 bases and J by 1 base; unmatched bases: 6. The CDR3 coding sequence is TGCGCCAGCAGCTGGATCGGGGACAGCCAAGAGACCCAGTACTTC. Encoded protein: CASSWIGDSQETQYF.

This clonotype showed up just a few times. One end of the junction is discordant with germline, which a read error may explain. J is TRBJ2-2 and V is TRBV7-3, with a weak D call TRBD1 (6 bases). Germline lookup yields CDR1 SGHTA and CDR2 FQGTGA. The CDR3 totals 16 residues. This CDR3 reads CASGLIGTQNTGELFF. CDR3 in DNA: TGTGCCAGCGGCTTAATTGGGACACAGAACACCGGGGAGCTGTTTTTT.

This chain links TRBV5-6 with TRBJ2-5, with 7 bases fitting TRBD1. The germline V gene encodes CDR1 SGHDT and CDR2 YYEEEE. V was clipped by 2 bases and J by 2 bases; unmatched bases: 12. The CDR3 covers 17 residues. CDR3 sequence reads: CASSFALRDSDQETQYF. The DNA of the CDR3 is TGTGCCAGCAGCTTTGCCCTCCGGGACAGTGATCAAGAGACCCAGTACTTC.